This TCR beta chain appears in the sequencing data of a study of T-cell reconstitution after alpha-beta-depleted transplantation in children. This clonotype was observed a handful of times. Unique molecular identifiers were incorporated into the prepared TCRbeta library. TCRdb independently ran MiXCR on the PCR reads; one entry per CDR3 protein. The sample holds some 200,000 distinct CDR3 sequences, 13% to 15% seen once. V dropped 5 bases and J dropped 4; count of bases not matched to a gene: 11. The CDR3 sequence is 16 residues long. The sample was PBMCs from the stem cell graft donor, taken from the stem cell graft. This chain joins TRBV12-3 or TRBV12-4 and TRBJ2-3, with 8 bases matching TRBD1. This clonotype was obtained from a human donor who donated a stem cell graft to a child with acute lymphoblastic leukemia. CDR3 residues: CASSPRTGKGADTQYF. Written as DNA, the CDR3 is TGTGCCAGCAGTCCGCGGACAGGGAAGGGTGCAGATACGCAGTATTTT.